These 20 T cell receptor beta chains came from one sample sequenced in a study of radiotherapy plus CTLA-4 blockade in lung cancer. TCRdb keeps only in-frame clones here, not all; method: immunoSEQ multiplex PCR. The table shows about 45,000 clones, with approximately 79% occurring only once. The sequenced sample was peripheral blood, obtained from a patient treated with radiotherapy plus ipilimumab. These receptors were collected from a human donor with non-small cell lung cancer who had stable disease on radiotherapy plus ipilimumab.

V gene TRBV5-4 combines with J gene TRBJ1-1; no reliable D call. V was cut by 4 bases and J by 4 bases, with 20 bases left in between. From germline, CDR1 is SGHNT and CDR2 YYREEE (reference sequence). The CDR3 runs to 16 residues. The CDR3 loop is CASSPDPGVRSTEAFF. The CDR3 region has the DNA TGTGCCAGCAGCCCGGACCCTGGGGTGAGGAGCACTGAAGCTTTCTTT.

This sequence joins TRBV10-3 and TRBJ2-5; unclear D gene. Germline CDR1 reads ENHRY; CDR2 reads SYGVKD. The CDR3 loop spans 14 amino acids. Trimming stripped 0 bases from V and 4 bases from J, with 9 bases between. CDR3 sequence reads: CAISESNGGETQYF. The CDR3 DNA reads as TGTGCCATCAGTGAGTCGAATGGCGGAGAGACCCAGTACTTC.

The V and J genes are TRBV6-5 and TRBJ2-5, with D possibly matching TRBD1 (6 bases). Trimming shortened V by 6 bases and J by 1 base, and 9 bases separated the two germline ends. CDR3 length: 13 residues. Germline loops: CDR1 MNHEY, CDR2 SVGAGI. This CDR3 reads CASRQGFQETQYF. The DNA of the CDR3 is TGTGCCAGCAGGCAGGGGTTCCAAGAGACCCAGTACTTC.

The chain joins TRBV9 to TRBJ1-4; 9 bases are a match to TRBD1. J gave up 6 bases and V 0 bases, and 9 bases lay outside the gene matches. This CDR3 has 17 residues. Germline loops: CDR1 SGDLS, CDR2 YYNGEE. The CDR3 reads CASSVGQGGTGYEKLFF. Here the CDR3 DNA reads TGTGCCAGCAGCGTAGGACAGGGGGGGACGGGTTATGAAAAACTGTTTTTT.

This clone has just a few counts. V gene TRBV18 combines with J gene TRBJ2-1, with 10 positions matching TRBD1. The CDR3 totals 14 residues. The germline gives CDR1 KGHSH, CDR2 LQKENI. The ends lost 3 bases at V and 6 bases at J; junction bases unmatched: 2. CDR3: CASSPGTGANEQFF. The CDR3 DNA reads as TGTGCCAGCTCACCGGGGACAGGGGCCAATGAGCAGTTCTTC.

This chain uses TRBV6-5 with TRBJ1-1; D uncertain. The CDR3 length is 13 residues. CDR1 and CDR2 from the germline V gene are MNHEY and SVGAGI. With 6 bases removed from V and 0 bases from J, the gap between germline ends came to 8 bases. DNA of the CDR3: TGTGCCAGCAGGAAGTCCATGAACACTGAAGCTTTCTTT. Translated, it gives CASRKSMNTEAFF.

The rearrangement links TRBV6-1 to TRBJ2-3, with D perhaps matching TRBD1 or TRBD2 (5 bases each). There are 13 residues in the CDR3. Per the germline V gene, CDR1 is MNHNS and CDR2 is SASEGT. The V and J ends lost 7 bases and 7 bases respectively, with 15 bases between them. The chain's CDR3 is CASTGPDSYTQYF. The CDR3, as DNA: TGTGCCAGCACGGGACCCGACAGTTATACGCAGTATTTT.

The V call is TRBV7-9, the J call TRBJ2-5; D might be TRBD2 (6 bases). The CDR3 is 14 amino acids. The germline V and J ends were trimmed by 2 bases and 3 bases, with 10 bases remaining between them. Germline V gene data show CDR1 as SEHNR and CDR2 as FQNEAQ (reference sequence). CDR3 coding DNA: TGTGCCAGCAGCTTATCGGGAGCTAAAGAGACCCAGTACTTC. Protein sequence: CASSLSGAKETQYF. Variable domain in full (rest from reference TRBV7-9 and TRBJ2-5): DTGVSQNPRHKITKRGQNVTFRCDPISEHNRLYWYRQTLGQGPEFLTYFQNEAQLEKSRLLSDRFSAERPKGSFSTLEIQRTEQGDSAMYLCASSLSGAKETQYFGPGTRLLVL.

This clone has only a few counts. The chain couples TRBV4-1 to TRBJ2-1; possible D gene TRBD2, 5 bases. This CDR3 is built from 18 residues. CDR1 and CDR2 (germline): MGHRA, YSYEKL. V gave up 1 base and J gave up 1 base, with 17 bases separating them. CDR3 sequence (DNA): TGCGCCAGCAGCCAAGGTGTGCAGGCATTAGCGTCCTACAATGAGCAGTTCTTC. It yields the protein CASSQGVQALASYNEQFF.

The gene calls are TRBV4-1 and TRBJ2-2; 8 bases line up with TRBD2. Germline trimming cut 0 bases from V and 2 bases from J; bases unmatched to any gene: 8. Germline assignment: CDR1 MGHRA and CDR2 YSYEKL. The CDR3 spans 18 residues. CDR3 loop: CASSQDLSGGINTGELFF. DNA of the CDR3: TGCGCCAGCAGCCAAGACCTAAGCGGGGGCATAAACACCGGGGAGCTGTTTTTT.

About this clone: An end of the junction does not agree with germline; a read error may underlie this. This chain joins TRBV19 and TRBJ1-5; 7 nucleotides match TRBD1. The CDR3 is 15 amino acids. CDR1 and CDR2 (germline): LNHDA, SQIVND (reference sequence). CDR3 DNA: TGTGCCAGTAGCTTGGGACAGAACGAAAATCAGCCCCGGCATTTT. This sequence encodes CASSLGQNENQPRHF.

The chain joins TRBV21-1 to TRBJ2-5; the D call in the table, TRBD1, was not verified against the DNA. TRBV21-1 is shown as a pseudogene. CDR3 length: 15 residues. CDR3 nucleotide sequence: TGTGCCAGCAGCAAGGCGGACAGGGTGGGCGAGACCCAGTACTTC. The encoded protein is CASSKADRVGETQYF.

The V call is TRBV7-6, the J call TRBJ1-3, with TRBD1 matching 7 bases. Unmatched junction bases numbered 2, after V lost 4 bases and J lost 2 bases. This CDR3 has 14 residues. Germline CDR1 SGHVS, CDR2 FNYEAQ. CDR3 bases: TGTGCCAGCAGCTCGGGACAGCCTGGAAACACCATATATTTT. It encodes CASSSGQPGNTIYF.

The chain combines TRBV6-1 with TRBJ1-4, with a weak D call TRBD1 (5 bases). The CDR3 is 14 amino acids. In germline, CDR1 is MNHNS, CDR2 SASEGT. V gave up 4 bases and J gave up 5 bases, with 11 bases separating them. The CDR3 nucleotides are TGTGCCAGCAGTGCAGGGCTGGGGAATGAAAAACTGTTTTTT. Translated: CASSAGLGNEKLFF.

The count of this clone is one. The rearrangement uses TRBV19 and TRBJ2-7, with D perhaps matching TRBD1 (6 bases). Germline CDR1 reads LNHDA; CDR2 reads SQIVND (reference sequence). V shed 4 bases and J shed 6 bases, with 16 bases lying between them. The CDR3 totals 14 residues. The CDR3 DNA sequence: TGTGCCAGTAGTAGACAAGGGACAACCGGCGAGCAGTACTTC. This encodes CASSRQGTTGEQYF.

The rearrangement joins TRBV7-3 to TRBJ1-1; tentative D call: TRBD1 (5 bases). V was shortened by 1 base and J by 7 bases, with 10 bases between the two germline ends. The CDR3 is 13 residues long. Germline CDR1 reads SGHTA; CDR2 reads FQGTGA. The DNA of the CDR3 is TGTGCCAGCAGCTTAAATGAGGGGATTGAAGCTTTCTTT. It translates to CASSLNEGIEAFF.

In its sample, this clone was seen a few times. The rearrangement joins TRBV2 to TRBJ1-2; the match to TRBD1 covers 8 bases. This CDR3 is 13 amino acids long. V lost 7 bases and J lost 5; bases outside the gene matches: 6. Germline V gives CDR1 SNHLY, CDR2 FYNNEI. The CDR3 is CASIRDRTYGYTF. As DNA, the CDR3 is TGTGCCAGCATTCGGGACAGGACTTATGGCTACACCTTC.

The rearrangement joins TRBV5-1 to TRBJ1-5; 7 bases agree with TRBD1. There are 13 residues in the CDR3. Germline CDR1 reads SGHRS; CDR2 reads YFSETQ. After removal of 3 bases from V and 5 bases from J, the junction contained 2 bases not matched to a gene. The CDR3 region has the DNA TGCGCCAGCAGCTCTGGGACAGATCAGCCCCAGCATTTT. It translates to CASSSGTDQPQHF.

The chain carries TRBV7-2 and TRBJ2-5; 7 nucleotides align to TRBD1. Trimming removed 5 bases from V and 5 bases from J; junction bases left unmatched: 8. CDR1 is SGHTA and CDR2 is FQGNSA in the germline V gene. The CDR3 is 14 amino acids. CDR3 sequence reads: CASSIAGTAETQYF. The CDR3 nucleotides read TGTGCCAGCAGCATTGCCGGGACAGCTGAGACCCAGTACTTC.

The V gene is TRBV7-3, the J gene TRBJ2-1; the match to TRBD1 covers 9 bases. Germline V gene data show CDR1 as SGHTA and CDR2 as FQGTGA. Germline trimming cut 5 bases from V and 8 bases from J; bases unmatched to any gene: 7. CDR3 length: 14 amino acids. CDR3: CASSPPGQGHEQFF. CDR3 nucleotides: TGTGCCAGCAGCCCACCGGGACAGGGCCATGAGCAGTTCTTC.